This T cell receptor (beta chain) was identified during a study of T cells in Graves' hyperthyroidism and ophthalmopathy. Study-level information: Staff took peripheral blood when the initial diagnosis was made, before any treatment began. Study-level results: Clonotypes that were expanded in thyroid above 0.001 mostly appeared in blood too.

V lost 6 bases and J lost 5; bases outside the gene matches: 3. The CDR3 contains 12 residues. RNA transcripts provided the source from which TCR beta CDR3 regions were amplified. The HTBI primer set was used in a first-round RT-PCR of the TCR CDR3. TCRdb recomputed calls from the multiplex PCR reads with MiXCR, one row per CDR3 protein. The table shows 620,000 or so distinct CDR3 sequences, with around 15% occurring only once. Extraction of PBMCs used under 13 ml of fresh peripheral blood. On this clonotype: What it recognizes is unknown.

V usage is TRBV12-3 or TRBV12-4 and J usage is TRBJ2-5; TRBD2 matches at 7 bases. Sequencing input: blood. The TCR comes from a woman between 50 and 59 years old with Graves' ophthalmopathy. CDR3: CASRDGRETQYF. In DNA, the CDR3 is TGTGCCAGCAGGGACGGGAGGGAGACCCAGTACTTC.